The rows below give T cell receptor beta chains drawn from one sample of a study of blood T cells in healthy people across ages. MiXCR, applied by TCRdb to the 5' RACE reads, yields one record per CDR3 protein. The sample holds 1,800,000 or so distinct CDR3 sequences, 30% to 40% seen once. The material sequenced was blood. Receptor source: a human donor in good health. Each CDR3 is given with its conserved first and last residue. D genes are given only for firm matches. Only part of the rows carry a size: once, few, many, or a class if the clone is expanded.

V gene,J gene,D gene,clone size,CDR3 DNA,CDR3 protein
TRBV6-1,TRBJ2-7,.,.,TGTGCCAGCAGTGAAGGCAGTTCTATCTACGAGCAGTACTTC,CASSEGSSIYEQYF
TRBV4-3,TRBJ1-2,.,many,TGCGCCAGCAGCCAAGTGGCGGCCCTCTCCTATGGCTACACCTTC,CASSQVAALSYGYTF
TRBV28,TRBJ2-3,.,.,TGTGCCAGCAGTCCCCAGGGGAGGGATACGCAGTATTTT,CASSPQGRDTQYF
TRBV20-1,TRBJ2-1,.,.,TGCAATGCTAGAGATCATAGTGGGGAATGGTACAATGAGCAGTTCTTC,CNARDHSGEWYNEQFF
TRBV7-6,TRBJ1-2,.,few,TGTGCCAGCAGCTTAGCTTTGGGACTTACCCATGGCTACACCTTC,CASSLALGLTHGYTF
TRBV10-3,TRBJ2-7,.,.,TGTGCCATAAGGACAGAACCCTACGAGCAGTACTTC,CAIRTEPYEQYF
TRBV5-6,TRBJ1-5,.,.,TGTGCCAGCAGCTTTTGGGGGGTCAATCAGCCCCAGCATTTT,CASSFWGVNQPQHF
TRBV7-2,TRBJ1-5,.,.,TGTGCCAGCAGCTATTACAGTCAGCCCCAGCATTTT,CASSYYSQPQHF
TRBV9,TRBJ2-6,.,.,TGTGCCAGCAGCCACAGGGCATCTGGGGCCAACGTCCTGACTTTC,CASSHRASGANVLTF
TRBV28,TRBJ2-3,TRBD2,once,TGTGCCAGCAGCACGGGCACTGCGGGGGATAGTACGCAGTATTTT,CASSTGTAGDSTQYF
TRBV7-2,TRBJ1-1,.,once,TGTGCCAGCAGCTTAAGTAGTCCTCCAGCCTCATTCGCTGAAGCTTTCTTT,CASSLSSPPASFAEAFF
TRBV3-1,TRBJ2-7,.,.,TGTGCCAGCAGCCAACAAGGGGCGGGGCCCAACTACGAGCAGTACTTC,CASSQQGAGPNYEQYF
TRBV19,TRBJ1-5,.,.,TGTGCCAGTAGTATAGATTATCAGATGACTTCCCCCCAGCATTTT,CASSIDYQMTSPQHF
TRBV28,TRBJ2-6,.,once,TGTGCCTGCAGCGGGATTGGGGGGGCAGGGGCCAACGTCCTGACTTTC,CACSGIGGAGANVLTF
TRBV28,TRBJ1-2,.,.,TGTGCCAGCAGTTTCTATCCGTACACTAACTATGGCTACACCTTC,CASSFYPYTNYGYTF
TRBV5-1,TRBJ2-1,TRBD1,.,TGCGCCAGCAGCGTCGGGACAGGGTTGGGCGTGCAGTTCTTC,CASSVGTGLGVQFF
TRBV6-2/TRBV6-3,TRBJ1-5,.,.,TGTGCCAGCAGTTACTCACCGGGTCAGCCCCTGCATTTT,CASSYSPGQPLHF
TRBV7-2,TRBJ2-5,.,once,TGTGCCAGCAGGGATCACAGCGTGGAGACCCAGTACTTC,CASRDHSVETQYF
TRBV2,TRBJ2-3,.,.,TGTGCCAGCAGCCCGGCTTGGTTAGATACGCAGTATTTT,CASSPAWLDTQYF
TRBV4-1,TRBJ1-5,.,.,TGCGCCAGCAGCCAAGTCCAGGGTACCTACAATCAGCCCCAGCATTTT,CASSQVQGTYNQPQHF
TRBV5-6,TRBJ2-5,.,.,TGTGTCAGCACCGCGGGGGCCCAAGAGACCCAGTACTTC,CVSTAGAQETQYF
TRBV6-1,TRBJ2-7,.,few,TGTGCCAGCAGTGAAGCCCGGAGTCCCTCCTACGAGCAGTACTTC,CASSEARSPSYEQYF
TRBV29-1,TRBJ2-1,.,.,TGCAGCGTTGTGCCAGGGGTACCCTACAATGAGCAGTTCTTC,CSVVPGVPYNEQFF
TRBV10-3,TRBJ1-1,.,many,TGTGCCATCAGTGCGGACGGGAACACTGAAGCTTTCTTT,CAISADGNTEAFF
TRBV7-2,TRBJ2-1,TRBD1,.,TGTGCCAGCAGCTTAAAGTTAACAGGGGTTATTAATGAGCAGTTCTTC,CASSLKLTGVINEQFF
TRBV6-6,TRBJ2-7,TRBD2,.,TGTGCCAGCAGTTGGAGCGGGGGGGCCTACGAGCAGTACTTC,CASSWSGGAYEQYF
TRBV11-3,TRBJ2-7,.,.,TGTGCCAGCAGCTTAGTTTCGCTGAACGGCTACGAGCAGTACTTC,CASSLVSLNGYEQYF
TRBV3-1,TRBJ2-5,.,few,TGTGCCAGCAGCCAACGGGACTTTGGCGAGACCCAGTACTTC,CASSQRDFGETQYF
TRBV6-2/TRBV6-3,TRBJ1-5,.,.,TGTGCCAGCAGTCCAACATCTTCACATCAGCCCCAGCATTTT,CASSPTSSHQPQHF
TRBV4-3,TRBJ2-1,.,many,TGCGCCAGCAGCCAACTAACCGTCGATGAGCAGTTCTTC,CASSQLTVDEQFF
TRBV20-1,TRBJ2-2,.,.,TGCAGTGCTACAGGTCGGAGCACCGGGGAGCGGTTTTTT,CSATGRSTGERFF